The 2 T cell receptor beta chains reported below all come from one sample, sequenced in a study of blood T cell repertoires in COVID-19. The data were produced by immunoSEQ multiplex PCR, yet TCRdb's version contains in-frame clones alone and is incomplete. This table has approximately 180,000 clones, around nine tenths appearing once. Sequences were obtained from peripheral blood. All receptors come from a human donor in a cohort sampled during active COVID-19.

The V and J genes are TRBV24-1 and TRBJ2-6; D gene uncertain. Germline CDR1 and CDR2: KGHDR and SFDVKD. The CDR3 is 15 residues long. V lost 4 bases, J lost 4 bases, and 10 bases lay in between. CDR3 region: CATSDPLIGANVLTF. The CDR3 nucleotides are TGTGCCACCAGTGACCCCCTTATAGGGGCCAACGTCCTGACTTTC.

The V gene is TRBV7-8, the J gene TRBJ2-7; 10 bases are a match to TRBD1. The length of the CDR3 is 14 residues. CDR1 SGHVS and CDR2 FQNEAQ come from the germline V gene. Losses at the gene ends were 3 bases for V and 4 bases for J; bases not matched to a gene: 3. Here the CDR3 DNA reads TGTGCCAGCAGCTTGTGGACAGGGGGTTACGAGCAGTACTTC. The encoded protein is CASSLWTGGYEQYF.